One T cell receptor (beta chain) is described in this entry. This specimen belongs to a study of human versus mouse CDR3 diversity and MHC coevolution. Study overall: Valid reads per sample ranged from about 0.6 x 10^7 to 1.7 x 10^7.

V was trimmed by 0 bases and J by 6 bases, leaving 12 bases between them. The CDR3 is made up of 15 amino acids. From germline, CDR1 is MNHEY and CDR2 SVGAGI. Sorting isolated naive CD4 T cells lacking CD45RO and expressing CD62L. Clones were read by immunoSEQ multiplex PCR, and TCRdb kept only the in-frame ones, dropping some. The table lists tens of thousands of clones, just over 90% of them singletons. The specimen was naive CD4+ T cells from blood. Subset given: CD45RO-negative CD62L-positive naive CD4 T cells. This sequence joins TRBV6-5 and TRBJ1-5; D gene ambiguous. This receptor was taken from a person between 25 and 70 years old in good health. The CDR3: CASSYSILSRQPQHF. DNA for the CDR3: TGTGCCAGCAGTTACTCGATACTTTCGCGTCAGCCCCAGCATTTT.